This is a list of T cell receptor beta chains from one sample in a study of blood T cell repertoires in COVID-19. Here immunoSEQ multiplex PCR was the method, and the copy in TCRdb shows in-frame clones only, minus some. The sample has approximately 470,000 clones, 87% seen once; the top ten hold about 0.65%. The sample was PBMCs or T cells enriched from blood (not recorded which). The source of these receptors is a woman aged 18-29 years who had recovered from COVID-19. Both conserved end residues are part of each CDR3. A D gene is named only where the DNA matches it firmly. For some rows the clone size is stated as once, few or many, or as a class when expanded; others skip it.

v_gene: TRBV20-1; abundance: once; j_gene: TRBJ1-2; d_gene: -; CDR3aa: CSAREQNGYTF; CDR3nt: TGCAGTGCTAGAGAACAGAATGGCTACACCTTC
v_gene: TRBV29-1; abundance: -; j_gene: TRBJ1-1; d_gene: -; CDR3aa: CSVRQNTEAFF; CDR3nt: TGCAGCGTTCGACAGAACACTGAAGCTTTCTTT
v_gene: TRBV5-5; abundance: -; j_gene: TRBJ1-2; d_gene: -; CDR3aa: CASAFSGNYGYTF; CDR3nt: TGTGCCAGTGCTTTTTCGGGTAACTATGGCTACACCTTC
v_gene: TRBV18; abundance: -; j_gene: TRBJ2-5; d_gene: TRBD2; CDR3aa: CASSPRVSSSGETQYF; CDR3nt: TGTGCCAGCTCACCCCGAGTCAGCTCTAGCGGAGAGACCCAGTACTTC
v_gene: TRBV6-5; abundance: -; j_gene: TRBJ2-3; d_gene: -; CDR3aa: CASSRDFRTDTQYF; CDR3nt: TGTGCCAGCAGTCGGGACTTCCGCACAGATACGCAGTATTTT
v_gene: TRBV7-8; abundance: -; j_gene: TRBJ1-6; d_gene: -; CDR3aa: CASSRFAGSPLHF; CDR3nt: TGTGCCAGCAGCCGGTTTGCGGGGTCACCCCTCCACTTT
v_gene: TRBV30; abundance: -; j_gene: TRBJ1-6; d_gene: -; CDR3aa: CAWSGGPNSPLHF; CDR3nt: TGTGCCTGGAGTGGGGGCCCGAATTCACCCCTCCACTTT
v_gene: TRBV18; abundance: -; j_gene: TRBJ1-1; d_gene: TRBD1; CDR3aa: CASSLLQGRGTEAFF; CDR3nt: TGTGCCAGCTCACTGCTACAGGGGAGAGGGACTGAAGCTTTCTTT
v_gene: TRBV15; abundance: -; j_gene: TRBJ1-2; d_gene: TRBD1; CDR3aa: CATSRGGGGQGYTF; CDR3nt: TGTGCCACCAGCAGAGGAGGAGGGGGCCAAGGCTACACCTTC
v_gene: TRBV9; abundance: once; j_gene: TRBJ1-1; d_gene: -; CDR3aa: CASTSGNTEAFF; CDR3nt: TGTGCCAGCACCTCAGGGAACACTGAAGCTTTCTTT
v_gene: TRBV4-1; abundance: -; j_gene: TRBJ2-1; d_gene: -; CDR3aa: CASSQDRTGSNEQFF; CDR3nt: TGCGCCAGCAGCCAAGATCGTACAGGGTCCAATGAGCAGTTCTTC
v_gene: TRBV30; abundance: -; j_gene: TRBJ2-7; d_gene: -; CDR3aa: CAWSVSTYEQYF; CDR3nt: TGTGCCTGGAGTGTTTCCACTTACGAGCAGTACTTC
v_gene: TRBV10-3; abundance: -; j_gene: TRBJ1-5; d_gene: TRBD1; CDR3aa: CATRGADQPQHF; CDR3nt: TGTGCCACCAGGGGGGCGGATCAGCCCCAGCATTTT
v_gene: TRBV19; abundance: -; j_gene: TRBJ1-2; d_gene: TRBD1; CDR3aa: CASREGASSSGYGYTF; CDR3nt: TGTGCCAGTAGGGAGGGGGCCTCGAGTTCGGGATATGGCTACACCTTC
v_gene: TRBV4-1; abundance: once; j_gene: TRBJ1-5; d_gene: TRBD1; CDR3aa: CASSLTGDDQPQHF; CDR3nt: TGCGCCAGCAGCCTTACAGGGGACGATCAGCCCCAGCATTTT
v_gene: TRBV15; abundance: -; j_gene: TRBJ2-5; d_gene: TRBD1; CDR3aa: CATTHGTGSVETQYF; CDR3nt: TGTGCCACCACCCACGGGACAGGGTCGGTAGAGACCCAGTACTTC
v_gene: TRBV7-8; abundance: -; j_gene: TRBJ1-5; d_gene: -; CDR3aa: CASSSTGDLNQPQHF; CDR3nt: TGTGCCAGCAGCTCTACAGGAGATTTAAATCAGCCCCAGCATTTT
v_gene: TRBV28; abundance: -; j_gene: TRBJ2-5; d_gene: -; CDR3aa: CASTPGGGYQETQYF; CDR3nt: TGTGCCAGCACCCCGGGGGGCGGGTACCAAGAGACCCAGTACTTC
v_gene: TRBV2; abundance: -; j_gene: TRBJ2-7; d_gene: -; CDR3aa: CASSKRQAYEQYF; CDR3nt: TGTGCCAGCAGTAAGAGACAGGCCTACGAGCAGTACTTC
v_gene: TRBV5-1; abundance: -; j_gene: TRBJ2-7; d_gene: TRBD1; CDR3aa: CASSHDRAADEQYF; CDR3nt: TGCGCCAGCAGCCACGACAGGGCGGCCGACGAGCAGTACTTC
v_gene: TRBV3-1/TRBV3-2; abundance: -; j_gene: TRBJ1-2; d_gene: -; CDR3aa: CASSYPQTGFRSAGYTF; CDR3nt: TGTGCCAGCAGCTACCCGCAGACAGGATTTCGTTCCGCTGGCTACACCTTC
v_gene: TRBV4-1; abundance: -; j_gene: TRBJ2-7; d_gene: TRBD1; CDR3aa: CASSQDRASYEQYF; CDR3nt: TGCGCCAGCAGCCAGGACAGGGCTTCCTACGAGCAGTACTTC
v_gene: TRBV19; abundance: once; j_gene: TRBJ2-1; d_gene: -; CDR3aa: CASSIGQNNEQFF; CDR3nt: TGTGCCAGTAGTATCGGACAGAACAATGAGCAGTTCTTC
v_gene: TRBV6-1; abundance: once; j_gene: TRBJ1-6; d_gene: TRBD1; CDR3aa: CASSESYRGSPYSPLHF; CDR3nt: TGTGCCAGCAGTGAAAGTTACAGGGGTAGCCCGTATTCACCCCTCCACTTT
v_gene: TRBV15; abundance: -; j_gene: TRBJ1-6; d_gene: TRBD1; CDR3aa: CATSRDGTGGPGMSLHF; CDR3nt: TGTGCCACCAGCCGAGACGGGACAGGCGGGCCTGGAATGTCCCTCCACTTT
v_gene: TRBV3-1/TRBV3-2; abundance: -; j_gene: TRBJ2-2; d_gene: TRBD2; CDR3aa: CASSPGLAGASGELFF; CDR3nt: TGTGCCAGCAGCCCCGGTTTAGCGGGGGCAAGCGGGGAGCTGTTTTTT
v_gene: TRBV3-1/TRBV3-2; abundance: -; j_gene: TRBJ1-4; d_gene: -; CDR3aa: CASSQLAGGGEKLFF; CDR3nt: TGTGCCAGCAGCCAACTCGCCGGGGGTGGGGAAAAACTGTTTTTT
v_gene: TRBV5-1; abundance: few; j_gene: TRBJ1-5; d_gene: -; CDR3aa: CASSWGVDQPQHF; CDR3nt: TGCGCCAGCAGCTGGGGGGTTGATCAGCCCCAGCATTTT
v_gene: TRBV29-1; abundance: -; j_gene: TRBJ2-7; d_gene: -; CDR3aa: CSVGPSAYEQYF; CDR3nt: TGCAGCGTTGGGCCTTCCGCCTACGAGCAGTACTTC
v_gene: TRBV11-2; abundance: -; j_gene: TRBJ2-7; d_gene: TRBD2; CDR3aa: CASSLTSGEYEQYF; CDR3nt: TGTGCCAGCAGCCTTACAAGCGGGGAGTACGAGCAGTACTTC
v_gene: TRBV5-4; abundance: -; j_gene: TRBJ1-2; d_gene: TRBD1; CDR3aa: CASSLNRQGADYGYTF; CDR3nt: TGTGCCAGCAGCTTGAATCGACAGGGGGCAGACTATGGCTACACCTTC
v_gene: TRBV10-3; abundance: -; j_gene: TRBJ1-2; d_gene: TRBD1; CDR3aa: CAISLKHLPIRLDREEDGYTF; CDR3nt: TGTGCCATCAGTCTAAAACATCTTCCCATAAGGCTCGACAGGGAGGAAGATGGCTACACCTTC
v_gene: TRBV28; abundance: once; j_gene: TRBJ1-5; d_gene: -; CDR3aa: CASSFSGVRSQPQHF; CDR3nt: TGTGCCAGCAGTTTCTCAGGGGTTCGGAGTCAGCCCCAGCATTTT
v_gene: TRBV24-1; abundance: -; j_gene: TRBJ2-7; d_gene: TRBD1; CDR3aa: CATSAAEQGLAYEQYF; CDR3nt: TGTGCCACCAGTGCCGCGGAACAGGGGCTCGCCTACGAGCAGTACTTC
v_gene: TRBV7-9; abundance: -; j_gene: TRBJ1-5; d_gene: -; CDR3aa: CASSLDSAVQPQHF; CDR3nt: TGTGCCAGCAGCTTGGACAGTGCGGTTCAGCCCCAGCATTTT
v_gene: TRBV5-5; abundance: once; j_gene: TRBJ2-7; d_gene: -; CDR3aa: CASSLGQAISYEQYF; CDR3nt: TGTGCCAGCAGCTTGGGACAGGCCATTTCCTACGAGCAGTACTTC
v_gene: TRBV6-1; abundance: -; j_gene: TRBJ2-7; d_gene: -; CDR3aa: CASSDGPHEQYF; CDR3nt: TGTGCCAGCAGTGATGGCCCCCACGAGCAGTACTTC
v_gene: TRBV12-5; abundance: -; j_gene: TRBJ1-1; d_gene: TRBD1; CDR3aa: CASEGTRGLGTEAFF; CDR3nt: TGTGCTAGTGAGGGCACCAGGGGGCTGGGAACTGAAGCTTTCTTT
v_gene: TRBV29-1; abundance: -; j_gene: TRBJ1-2; d_gene: -; CDR3aa: CSVDFSTEGYTF; CDR3nt: TGCAGCGTTGACTTCTCCACAGAGGGCTACACCTTC
v_gene: TRBV19; abundance: once; j_gene: TRBJ1-1; d_gene: -; CDR3aa: CASSINAEGTEAFF; CDR3nt: TGTGCCAGTAGTATAAACGCCGAGGGCACTGAAGCTTTCTTT
v_gene: TRBV7-8; abundance: -; j_gene: TRBJ2-2; d_gene: TRBD1; CDR3aa: CASSSLRGRTGELFF; CDR3nt: TGTGCCAGCAGCTCCCTCAGGGGGCGCACCGGGGAGCTGTTTTTT
v_gene: TRBV3-1/TRBV3-2; abundance: -; j_gene: TRBJ2-1; d_gene: TRBD2; CDR3aa: CASSPLGGGAGNEQFF; CDR3nt: TGTGCCAGCAGCCCCCTGGGCGGGGGGGCTGGCAATGAGCAGTTCTTC
v_gene: TRBV3-1/TRBV3-2; abundance: once; j_gene: TRBJ1-3; d_gene: -; CDR3aa: CASSQGGPIYF; CDR3nt: TGTGCCAGCAGCCAAGGAGGGCCCATATATTTT
v_gene: TRBV6-5; abundance: -; j_gene: TRBJ1-2; d_gene: -; CDR3aa: CASSLSTVYGYTF; CDR3nt: TGTGCCAGCAGTCTCTCGACTGTCTATGGCTACACCTTC